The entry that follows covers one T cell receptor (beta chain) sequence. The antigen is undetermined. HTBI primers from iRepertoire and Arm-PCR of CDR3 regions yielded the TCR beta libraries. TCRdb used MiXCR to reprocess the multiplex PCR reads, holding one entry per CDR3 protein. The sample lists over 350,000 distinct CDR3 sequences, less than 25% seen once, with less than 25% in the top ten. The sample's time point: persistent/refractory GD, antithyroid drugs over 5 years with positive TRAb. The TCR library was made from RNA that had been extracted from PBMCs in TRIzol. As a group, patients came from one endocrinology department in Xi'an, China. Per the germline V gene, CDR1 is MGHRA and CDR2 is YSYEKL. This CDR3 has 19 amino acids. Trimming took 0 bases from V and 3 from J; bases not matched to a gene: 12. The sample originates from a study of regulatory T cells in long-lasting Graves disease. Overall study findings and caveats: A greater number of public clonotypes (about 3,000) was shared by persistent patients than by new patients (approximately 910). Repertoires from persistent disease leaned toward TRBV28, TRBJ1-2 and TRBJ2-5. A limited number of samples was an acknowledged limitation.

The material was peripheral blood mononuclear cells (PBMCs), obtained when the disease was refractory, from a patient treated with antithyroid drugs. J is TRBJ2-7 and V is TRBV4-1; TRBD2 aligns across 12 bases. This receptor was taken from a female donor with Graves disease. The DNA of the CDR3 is TGCGCCAGCAGCCAAGATCCGGCTAGCGGGAGGGCCAATGTCTACGAGCAGTACTTC. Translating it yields CASSQDPASGRANVYEQYF.